This TCR beta chain appears in the sequencing data of a study of blood T cell repertoires in COVID-19. Assay used: immunoSEQ multiplex PCR; TCRdb lists only in-frame clones, some missing. The data contain around 260,000 clones, about 85% of them singletons. The CDR3 runs 13 residues. V lost 3 bases and J 4 bases, leaving 10 bases between the germline ends. Germline-derived CDR1 and CDR2 are SGHRS and YFSETQ. Sequenced material: peripheral blood. The TCR was taken from a human donor in a cohort sampled during active COVID-19. This chain links TRBV5-1 with TRBJ2-5; D is possibly TRBD2 (6 bases). The CDR3: CASSSGTPETQYF. CDR3 DNA: TGCGCCAGCAGCTCCGGGACTCCAGAGACCCAGTACTTC.